A selection of T cell receptor beta chains follows, all from one sample in a study of blood T cell repertoires in COVID-19. Assay: immunoSEQ multiplex PCR; the TCRdb copy retains only in-frame clones and omits some. There are just over 300,000 clones in the sample; about 91% occur only once, and over 8% lies in the top ten. The sequenced sample was PBMCs or T cells enriched from blood (not recorded which). Every receptor here comes from a woman between 40 and 55 years old who had recovered from COVID-19. The CDR3 runs from the conserved cysteine through the conserved F or W. Fields, in order: V gene, J gene, CDR3 protein.

>TRBV7-2|TRBJ2-6
CASSPGLHSGANVLTF
>TRBV11-3|TRBJ1-1
CASSPRTEAFF
>TRBV7-3|TRBJ2-3
CASSPRPGRDTDTQYF
>TRBV6-5|TRBJ2-1
CASSTQSNEQFF
>TRBV5-6|TRBJ2-7
CASSGGTGPNYEQYF
>TRBV10-2|TRBJ2-4
CASSGGTFWYF
>TRBV28|TRBJ1-1
CATGQGTTNTEAFF
>TRBV4-1|TRBJ2-1
CAPPQRGVEDEQFF
>TRBV30|TRBJ1-2
CAWSFGRGSGGYTF
>TRBV6-5|TRBJ2-7
CASRPLAVTYEQYF
>TRBV14|TRBJ1-4
CASSQTTGTGAEKLFF
>TRBV7-6|TRBJ1-3
CASSLGGAFSGNTIYF
>TRBV7-3|TRBJ2-2
CASRPGQGAFGELFF
>TRBV19|TRBJ1-4
CASSVDRNNEKLFF
>TRBV29-1|TRBJ2-6
CSVQTVSGANVLTF
>TRBV12-3/TRBV12-4|TRBJ1-5
CASSSGGNQPQHF
>TRBV6-2/TRBV6-3|TRBJ2-1
CASSYSSSGRGNEQFF
>TRBV6-5|TRBJ1-6
CATKSEGTGGSPLHF
>TRBV9|TRBJ2-2
CASSVTGTHFGELFF
>TRBV4-3|TRBJ1-4
CASSPLQGDNEKLFF
>TRBV19|TRBJ1-2
CASSTGTGGNLDTF
>TRBV28|TRBJ2-1
CASSLLGLAGGVGNEQFF
>TRBV24-1|TRBJ1-2
CATSDRDYGYTF
>TRBV9|TRBJ1-1
CASSGQGRFAFF
>TRBV24-1|TRBJ1-2
CATSDAGDVSNYGYTF
>TRBV6-5|TRBJ1-1
CASSYSPGQGVPEAFF
>TRBV6-5|TRBJ2-1
CASSYSIGTGYNEQFF
>TRBV7-3|TRBJ2-3
CASSPTGEFTDTQYF
>TRBV7-8|TRBJ2-2
CASSLGHGETTGELFF
>TRBV30|TRBJ2-7
CAWRGASGGLEQYF
>TRBV9|TRBJ2-1
CASSVAGQGFYNEQFF
>TRBV5-8|TRBJ2-1
CASSLLRKLSDFSYNEQFF
>TRBV7-2|TRBJ2-5
CASSLGSSSSGVEIQYF
>TRBV6-5|TRBJ1-2
CASSSLGQVGGYTF
>TRBV2|TRBJ1-2
CASSVAGGNYGYTF
>TRBV18|TRBJ1-6
CASSPLNPGIANSPLHF
>TRBV19|TRBJ1-3
CASSTLGESSGNTIYF
>TRBV19|TRBJ2-3
CASSIQRAADTQYF
>TRBV5-4|TRBJ2-5
CASSGQDRGQETQYF
>TRBV7-6|TRBJ2-7
CASSLAAGGRAGYEQYF
>TRBV28|TRBJ1-4
CASSLLFRELPEKLFF
>TRBV6-2/TRBV6-3|TRBJ2-5
CASSSWPGLASQETQYF
>TRBV28|TRBJ1-1
CASSPPPGDTEAFF
>TRBV7-6|TRBJ2-7
CASSQPGLYEQYF
>TRBV10-1|TRBJ2-3
CASSETWRGQDTQYF
>TRBV7-8|TRBJ2-7
CASSSPLSYEQYF